A selection of T cell receptor beta chains follows, all from one sample in a study of T cell responses to AZD1222 COVID-19 vaccine. Repertoires were generated with immunoSEQ multiplex PCR, while TCRdb's copy carries only in-frame clones and drops some. Of about 100,000 clones in the sample, around 84% were seen once. The specimen comprised peripheral blood, sampled on day 0 of AZD1222 vaccination. Receptors were obtained from an adult in good health. Each CDR3 is given with its conserved first and last residue.

V gene: TRBV30; CDR3 length: 15; CDR3 protein: CAWSVDRVSYNEQFF
V gene: TRBV30; CDR3 length: 14; CDR3 protein: CAWSRLAGSDEQFF
V gene: TRBV28; CDR3 length: 13; CDR3 protein: CAAAGGGTDTQYF
V gene: TRBV7-6; CDR3 length: 15; CDR3 protein: CASSPRTSGSHEQYF
V gene: TRBV19; CDR3 length: 15; CDR3 protein: CASSIGGTANTEAFF
V gene: TRBV5-4; CDR3 length: 14; CDR3 protein: CASSLRQKSYEQYF
V gene: TRBV3-1/TRBV3-2; CDR3 length: 14; CDR3 protein: CASSQLLLNNEQFF
V gene: TRBV3-1/TRBV3-2; CDR3 length: 14; CDR3 protein: CASSRGTGFTEAFF
V gene: TRBV14; CDR3 length: 12; CDR3 protein: CASSREIGELFF
V gene: TRBV28; CDR3 length: 14; CDR3 protein: CASSFPGNDYGYTF
V gene: TRBV6-5; CDR3 length: 15; CDR3 protein: CASQKGIGLAYEQYF
V gene: TRBV27; CDR3 length: 16; CDR3 protein: CAPQRPRRPEDSPQHF
V gene: TRBV28; CDR3 length: 14; CDR3 protein: CASSPRPPNYGYTF
V gene: TRBV27; CDR3 length: 15; CDR3 protein: CASSLSLGDQGGYTF
V gene: TRBV15; CDR3 length: 14; CDR3 protein: CATSRDPGGGFAFF
V gene: TRBV27; CDR3 length: 11; CDR3 protein: CASSSGYEQYF
V gene: TRBV7-3; CDR3 length: 15; CDR3 protein: CASSLRGQGLNEQYF
V gene: TRBV28; CDR3 length: 16; CDR3 protein: CASSFRQGSTNEKLFF
V gene: TRBV5-1; CDR3 length: 14; CDR3 protein: CASSLGFVTDTQYF
V gene: TRBV19; CDR3 length: 15; CDR3 protein: CASSIGTENTGELFF
V gene: TRBV3-1/TRBV3-2; CDR3 length: 15; CDR3 protein: CASSQGELLGNTIYF
V gene: TRBV5-4; CDR3 length: 15; CDR3 protein: CASNSVGQNTGELFF
V gene: TRBV12-3/TRBV12-4; CDR3 length: 13; CDR3 protein: CASSHGLAAEAFF
V gene: TRBV20-1; CDR3 length: 13; CDR3 protein: CSASKGRDQPQHF
V gene: TRBV28; CDR3 length: 16; CDR3 protein: CASSLDRGRGNQPQHF
V gene: TRBV7-2; CDR3 length: 13; CDR3 protein: CASSLKADQPQHF
V gene: TRBV30; CDR3 length: 17; CDR3 protein: CAWSPRLRGISTDTQYF
V gene: TRBV28; CDR3 length: 16; CDR3 protein: CASSSLTGQGYYEQYF
V gene: TRBV27; CDR3 length: 14; CDR3 protein: CASSLLGRPYEQYF
V gene: TRBV27; CDR3 length: 18; CDR3 protein: CASSSDRGLLSGANVLTF
V gene: TRBV28; CDR3 length: 12; CDR3 protein: CASDRANYGYTF
V gene: TRBV30; CDR3 length: 15; CDR3 protein: CAWSTLGGTNEKLFF
V gene: TRBV28; CDR3 length: 14; CDR3 protein: CASSLAGEVYGYTF
V gene: TRBV27; CDR3 length: 15; CDR3 protein: CASSPKDRVNTEAFF
V gene: TRBV12-3/TRBV12-4; CDR3 length: 11; CDR3 protein: CASSPDRLAFF
V gene: TRBV6-4; CDR3 length: 14; CDR3 protein: CASSEGQGADTQYF
V gene: TRBV30; CDR3 length: 18; CDR3 protein: CACLTGLTSGTNQETQYF